The clone carrying this T cell receptor beta chain was counted a few times. Antigen unknown. The data derive from a study of identical twins. V was cut by 5 bases and J by 5 bases, with 9 bases left in between. The CDR3 has 12 residues. Healthy Caucasians supplied all donations. General study points: Findings came from cross-sectional statistics, without long-term follow-up of donors. Beta out-of-frame sequences showed weaker excess sharing between twins.

A universal primer site came from template switching; cDNA carried unique molecular identifiers. Each CDR3 protein gets one entry after TCRdb re-called the 5' RACE reads with MiXCR. The table lists 450,000 or so distinct CDR3 sequences, more than 13% of them singletons. These sequences were also reported in another study, on yellow fever vaccine responses in identical twins.

Input material: CD4+ T cells sorted from blood. The sequence derives from a young woman in good health. The rearrangement links TRBV12-3 or TRBV12-4 to TRBJ1-1; D uncertain. Here the CDR3 reads CASSPAQTEAFF. Written as DNA, the CDR3 is TGTGCCAGCAGTCCTGCCCAGACTGAAGCTTTCTTT.